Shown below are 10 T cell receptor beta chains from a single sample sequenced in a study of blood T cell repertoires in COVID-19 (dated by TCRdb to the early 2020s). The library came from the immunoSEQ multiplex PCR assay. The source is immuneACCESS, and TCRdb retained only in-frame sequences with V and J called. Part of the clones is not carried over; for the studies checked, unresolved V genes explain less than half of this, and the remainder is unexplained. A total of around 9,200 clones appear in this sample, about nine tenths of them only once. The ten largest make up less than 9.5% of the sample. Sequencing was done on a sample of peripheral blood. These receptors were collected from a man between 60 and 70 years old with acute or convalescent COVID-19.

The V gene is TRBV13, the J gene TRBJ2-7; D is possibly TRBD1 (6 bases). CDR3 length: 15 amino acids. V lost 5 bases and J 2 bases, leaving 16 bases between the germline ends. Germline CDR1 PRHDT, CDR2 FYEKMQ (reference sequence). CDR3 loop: CASSATGSYAYEQYF. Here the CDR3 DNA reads TGTGCCAGCAGCGCTACAGGGTCGTACGCCTACGAGCAGTACTTC.

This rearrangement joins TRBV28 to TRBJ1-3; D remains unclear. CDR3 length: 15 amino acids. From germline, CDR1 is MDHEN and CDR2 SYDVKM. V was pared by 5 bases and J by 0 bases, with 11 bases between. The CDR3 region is CASSAGVSSGNTIYF. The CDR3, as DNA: TGTGCCAGCAGTGCCGGGGTGAGCTCTGGAAACACCATATATTTT.

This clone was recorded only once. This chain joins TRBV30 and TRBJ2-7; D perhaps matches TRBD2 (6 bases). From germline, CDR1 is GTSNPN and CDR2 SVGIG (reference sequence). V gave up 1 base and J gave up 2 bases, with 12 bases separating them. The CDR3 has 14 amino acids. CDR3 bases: TGTGCCTGGAGTGGGGGAGGAAAGGCCTACGAGCAGTACTTC. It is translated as CAWSGGGKAYEQYF.

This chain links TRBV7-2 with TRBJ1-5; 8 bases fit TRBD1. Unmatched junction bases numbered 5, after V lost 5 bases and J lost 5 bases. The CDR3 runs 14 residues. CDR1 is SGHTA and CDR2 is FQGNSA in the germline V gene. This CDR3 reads CASSPGQGHQPQHF. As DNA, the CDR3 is TGTGCCAGCAGCCCCGGACAGGGCCATCAGCCCCAGCATTTT.

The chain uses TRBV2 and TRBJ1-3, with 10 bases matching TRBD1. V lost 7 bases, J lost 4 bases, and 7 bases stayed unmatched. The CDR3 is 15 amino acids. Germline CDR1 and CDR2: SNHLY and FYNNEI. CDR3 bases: TGTGCCAGCAAGGGGGACAGGGGAGCAGGAAACACCATATATTTT. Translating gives CASKGDRGAGNTIYF.

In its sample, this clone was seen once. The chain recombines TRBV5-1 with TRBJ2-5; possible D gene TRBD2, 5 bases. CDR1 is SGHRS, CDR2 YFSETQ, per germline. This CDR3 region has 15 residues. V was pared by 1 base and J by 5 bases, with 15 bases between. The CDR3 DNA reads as TGCGCCAGCAGCTTGTTTACGCAATCGGGGGAGACCCAGTACTTC. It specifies CASSLFTQSGETQYF. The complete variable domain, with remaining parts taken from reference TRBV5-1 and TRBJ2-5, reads KAGVTQTPRYLIKTRGQQVTLSCSPISGHRSVSWYQQTPGQGLQFLFEYFSETQRNKGNFPGRFSGRQFSNSRSEMNVSTLELGDSALYLCASSLFTQSGETQYFGPGTRLLVL.

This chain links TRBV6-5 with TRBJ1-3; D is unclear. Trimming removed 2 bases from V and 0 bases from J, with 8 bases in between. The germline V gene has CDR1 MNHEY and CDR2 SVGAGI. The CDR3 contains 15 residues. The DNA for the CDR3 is TGTGCCAGCAGTTACCAGCGAATCTCTGGAAACACCATATATTTT. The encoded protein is CASSYQRISGNTIYF.

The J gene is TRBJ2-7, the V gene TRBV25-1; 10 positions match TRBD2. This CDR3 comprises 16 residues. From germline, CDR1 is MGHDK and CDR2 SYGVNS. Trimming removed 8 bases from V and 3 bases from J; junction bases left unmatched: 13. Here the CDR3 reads CASLGLAGAEYYEQYF. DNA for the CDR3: TGTGCCAGCTTGGGGCTAGCGGGAGCCGAATACTACGAGCAGTACTTC.

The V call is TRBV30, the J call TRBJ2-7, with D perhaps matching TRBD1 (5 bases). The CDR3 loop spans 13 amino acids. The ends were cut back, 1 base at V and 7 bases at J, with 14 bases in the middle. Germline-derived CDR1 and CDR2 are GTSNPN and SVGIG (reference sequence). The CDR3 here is CAWSGQSFGEQYF. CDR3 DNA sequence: TGTGCCTGGAGTGGACAGTCTTTCGGGGAGCAGTACTTC.

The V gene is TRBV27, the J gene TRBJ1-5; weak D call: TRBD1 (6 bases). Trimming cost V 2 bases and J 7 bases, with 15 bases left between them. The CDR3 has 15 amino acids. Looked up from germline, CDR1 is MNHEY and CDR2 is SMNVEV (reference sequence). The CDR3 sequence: CASSLARGLGQPQHF. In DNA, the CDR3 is TGTGCCAGCAGTTTAGCCAGGGGCCTGGGGCAGCCCCAGCATTTT.